The sequence of this TCR beta chain was determined in a study of cytomegalovirus exposure and HLA in healthy donors. Study-wide points: Researchers left out some V segments, among them TRBV6-2 and TRBV6-3, as indistinguishable. Around 18,000 TCR beta sequences were associated with HLA alleles at 0.05 false discovery rate in a later analysis. Overall, around 150 TCR beta chains were annotated as cytomegalovirus-associated. Later analysis suggested most CMV-associated TCR beta chains were HLA-restricted.

The CDR3 is made up of 15 amino acids. V lost 2 bases and J lost 0; bases outside the gene matches: 4. Germline lookup yields CDR1 LNHDA and CDR2 SQIVND (reference sequence). PCR used 60 Vbeta primers and 13 Jbeta primers. The repertoire was sequenced with immunoSEQ multiplex PCR; TCRdb's copy has only in-frame clones and lacks some. The sample lists 160,000 or so clones, more than 60% occurring once. Comments on this clone: Antigen unknown.

This TCR was recovered from a woman aged 25 to 45 in good health and CMV-seronegative. The specimen sequenced was PBMCs. The J gene is TRBJ2-7, the V gene TRBV19; 7 nucleotides align to TRBD1. The CDR3 nucleotides read TGTGCCAGTAGTATACCCGGGACAGACTCCTACGAGCAGTACTTC. It encodes CASSIPGTDSYEQYF.